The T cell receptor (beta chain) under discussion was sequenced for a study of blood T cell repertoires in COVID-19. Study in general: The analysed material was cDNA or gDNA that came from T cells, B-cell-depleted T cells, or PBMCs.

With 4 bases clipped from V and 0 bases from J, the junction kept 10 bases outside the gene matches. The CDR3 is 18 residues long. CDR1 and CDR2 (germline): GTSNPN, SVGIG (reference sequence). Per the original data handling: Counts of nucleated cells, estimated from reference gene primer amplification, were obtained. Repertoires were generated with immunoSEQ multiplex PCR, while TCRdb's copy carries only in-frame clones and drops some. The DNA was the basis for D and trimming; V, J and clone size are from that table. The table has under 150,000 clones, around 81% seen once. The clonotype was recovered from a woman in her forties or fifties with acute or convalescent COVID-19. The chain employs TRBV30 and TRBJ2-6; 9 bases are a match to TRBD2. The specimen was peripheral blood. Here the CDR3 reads CAWNEVAGGLSGANVLTF. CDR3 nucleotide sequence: TGTGCCTGGAACGAAGTGGCGGGGGGGCTCTCTGGGGCCAACGTCCTGACTTTC. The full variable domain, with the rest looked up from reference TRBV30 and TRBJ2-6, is SQTIHQWPATLVQPVGSPLSLECTVEGTSNPNLYWYRQAAGRGLQLLFYSVGIGQISSEVPQNLSASRPQDRQFILSSKKLLLSDSGFYLCAWNEVAGGLSGANVLTFGAGSRLTVL.